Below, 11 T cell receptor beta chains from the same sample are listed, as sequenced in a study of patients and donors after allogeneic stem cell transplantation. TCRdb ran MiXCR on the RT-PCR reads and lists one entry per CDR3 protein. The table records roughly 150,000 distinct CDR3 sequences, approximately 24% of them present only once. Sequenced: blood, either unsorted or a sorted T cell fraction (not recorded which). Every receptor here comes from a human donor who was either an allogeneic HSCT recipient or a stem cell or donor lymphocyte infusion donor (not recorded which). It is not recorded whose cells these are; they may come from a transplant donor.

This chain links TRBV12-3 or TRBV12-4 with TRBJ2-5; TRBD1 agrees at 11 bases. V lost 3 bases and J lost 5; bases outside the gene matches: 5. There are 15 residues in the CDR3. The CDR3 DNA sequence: TGTGCCAGCAGTTTGGGACAGGGGGGCTTTGAGACCCAGTACTTC. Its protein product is CASSLGQGGFETQYF.

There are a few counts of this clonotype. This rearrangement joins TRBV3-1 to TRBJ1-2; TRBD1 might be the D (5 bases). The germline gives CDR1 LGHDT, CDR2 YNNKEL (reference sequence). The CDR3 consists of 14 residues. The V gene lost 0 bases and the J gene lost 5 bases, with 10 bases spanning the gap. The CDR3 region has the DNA TGTGCCAGCAGCCAAGAGTTCCAGGGTTATGGCTACACCTTC. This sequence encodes CASSQEFQGYGYTF.

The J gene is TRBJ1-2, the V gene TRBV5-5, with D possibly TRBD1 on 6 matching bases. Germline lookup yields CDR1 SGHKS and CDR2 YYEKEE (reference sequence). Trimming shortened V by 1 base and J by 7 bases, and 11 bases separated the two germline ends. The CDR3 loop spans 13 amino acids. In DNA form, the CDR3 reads TGTGCCAGCAGCTTGAAGGGGGTATCTGGCTACACCTTC. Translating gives CASSLKGVSGYTF.

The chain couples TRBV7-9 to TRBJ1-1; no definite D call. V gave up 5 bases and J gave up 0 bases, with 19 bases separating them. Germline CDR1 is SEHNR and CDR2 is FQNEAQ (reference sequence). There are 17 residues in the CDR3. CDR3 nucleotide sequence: TGTGCCAGCAGCCGGACCGGCGACCGTAATATGAACACTGAAGCTTTCTTT. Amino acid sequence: CASSRTGDRNMNTEAFF.

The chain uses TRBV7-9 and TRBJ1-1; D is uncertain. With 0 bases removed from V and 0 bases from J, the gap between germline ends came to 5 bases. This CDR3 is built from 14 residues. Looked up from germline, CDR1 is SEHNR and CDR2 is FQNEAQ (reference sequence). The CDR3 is CASSLAWMNTEAFF. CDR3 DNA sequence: TGTGCCAGCAGCTTAGCTTGGATGAACACTGAAGCTTTCTTT.

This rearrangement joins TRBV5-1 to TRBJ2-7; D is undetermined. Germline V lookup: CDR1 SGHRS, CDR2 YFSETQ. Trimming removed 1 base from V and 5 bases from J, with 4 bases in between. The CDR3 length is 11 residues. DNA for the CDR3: TGCGCCAGCAGCTTGAACGACGAGCAGTACTTC. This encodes CASSLNDEQYF.

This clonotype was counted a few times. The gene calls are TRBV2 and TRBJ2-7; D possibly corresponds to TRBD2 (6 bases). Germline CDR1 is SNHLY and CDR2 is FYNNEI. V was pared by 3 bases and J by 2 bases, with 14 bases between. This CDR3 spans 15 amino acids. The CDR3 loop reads CASSDPGAGTYEQYF. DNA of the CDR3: TGTGCCAGCAGTGATCCTGGAGCGGGCACCTACGAGCAGTACTTC.

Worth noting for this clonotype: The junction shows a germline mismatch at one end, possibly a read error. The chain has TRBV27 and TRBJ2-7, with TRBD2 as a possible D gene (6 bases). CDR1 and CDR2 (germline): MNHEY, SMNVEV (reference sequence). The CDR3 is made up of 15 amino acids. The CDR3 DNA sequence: TGTGCCAGCAGTCCACTGCGAGGGGAGGCCTACGAGCAGTGCTTC. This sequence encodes CASSPLRGEAYEQCF.

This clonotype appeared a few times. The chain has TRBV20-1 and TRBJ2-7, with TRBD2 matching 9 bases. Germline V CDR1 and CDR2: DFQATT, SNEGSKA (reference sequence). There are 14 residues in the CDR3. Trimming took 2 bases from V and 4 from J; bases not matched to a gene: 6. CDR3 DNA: TGCAGTGCTAGAATCCGGACTAGCGCTTACGAGCAGTACTTC. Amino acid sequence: CSARIRTSAYEQYF.

In DNA form, the CDR3 reads TGTGCCAGCAGTTTAGGCGGTTCCACCGGGGAGCTGTTTTTT. Encoded protein: CASSLGGSTGELFF. J is TRBJ2-2 and V is TRBV12-3 or TRBV12-4; D uncertain. The CDR3 extends over 14 amino acids. The V end lost 1 base, the J end lost 4 bases, and 7 bases lay between the germline ends.

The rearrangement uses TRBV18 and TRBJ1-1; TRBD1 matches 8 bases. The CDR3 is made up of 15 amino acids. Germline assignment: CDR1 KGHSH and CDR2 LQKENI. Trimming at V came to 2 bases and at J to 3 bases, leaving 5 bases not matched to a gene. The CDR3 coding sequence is TGTGCCAGCTCACCATCCCTGGACAGGGACACTGAAGCTTTCTTT. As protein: CASSPSLDRDTEAFF.